These T cell receptor beta chains were read from a single sample in a study of beta chain features in type 1 diabetes. Here immunoSEQ multiplex PCR was the method, and the copy in TCRdb shows in-frame clones only, minus some. The repertoire consists of around 250,000 clones, with approximately 70% occurring once and the leading ten covering around 0.05%. Sequenced sample: naive CD4+ T cells from blood. These receptors were collected from a man in his thirties or forties in good health. CDR3s include the opening cysteine and the closing phenylalanine or tryptophan. Each record gives: V gene, clone size, J gene, D gene, CDR3 DNA, CDR3 protein. The D gene is left open where the match is weak. Clone size is given for some rows only: seen once, a few or many times, or a class if the clone is expanded.

V gene: TRBV29-1
clone size: few
J gene: TRBJ2-4
D gene: .
CDR3 DNA: TGCAGCGTTGAATTGGGGGTAGCCAAAAACATTCAGTACTTC
CDR3 protein: CSVELGVAKNIQYF

V gene: TRBV27
clone size: .
J gene: TRBJ1-2
D gene: TRBD1
CDR3 DNA: TGTGCCAGCAGGGTAACAGGGGCGACCTCTCGGTTCTATGGCTACACCTTC
CDR3 protein: CASRVTGATSRFYGYTF

V gene: TRBV25-1
clone size: .
J gene: TRBJ2-4
D gene: .
CDR3 DNA: TGTGCCAGCAGTGAAAGTGGGACAAACATTCAGTACTTC
CDR3 protein: CASSESGTNIQYF

V gene: TRBV30
clone size: .
J gene: TRBJ1-5
D gene: .
CDR3 DNA: TGTGCCTGGAGTACCGGGACGGTTAATCAGCCCCAGCATTTT
CDR3 protein: CAWSTGTVNQPQHF

V gene: TRBV5-1
clone size: .
J gene: TRBJ2-1
D gene: .
CDR3 DNA: TGCGCCAGCAGCTTGACGGGAAATGAGCAGTTCTTC
CDR3 protein: CASSLTGNEQFF

V gene: TRBV7-9
clone size: .
J gene: TRBJ2-3
D gene: TRBD2
CDR3 DNA: TGTGCCAGCAGCCGGACTAGCGGGGGAAGCACAGATACGCAGTATTTT
CDR3 protein: CASSRTSGGSTDTQYF

V gene: TRBV15
clone size: .
J gene: TRBJ2-7
D gene: .
CDR3 DNA: TGTGCCACCAGCAGAGAAATCGGATCCTACGAGCAGTACTTC
CDR3 protein: CATSREIGSYEQYF

V gene: TRBV10-3
clone size: .
J gene: TRBJ2-5
D gene: .
CDR3 DNA: TGTGCCACCCGGCGCGGGCAAGAGACCCAGTACTTC
CDR3 protein: CATRRGQETQYF

V gene: TRBV6-5
clone size: .
J gene: TRBJ1-6
D gene: .
CDR3 DNA: TGTGCCAGCAGTTATAGGGATTCACCCCTCCACTTT
CDR3 protein: CASSYRDSPLHF

V gene: TRBV5-6
clone size: once
J gene: TRBJ2-4
D gene: .
CDR3 DNA: TGTGCCAGCAGCTTGGGAAGGAACATTCAGTACTTC
CDR3 protein: CASSLGRNIQYF

V gene: TRBV29-1
clone size: few
J gene: TRBJ2-1
D gene: TRBD1
CDR3 DNA: TGCAGCGCCTCGACAGGGTTTACCTACAATGAGCAGTTCTTC
CDR3 protein: CSASTGFTYNEQFF

V gene: TRBV30
clone size: .
J gene: TRBJ1-4
D gene: .
CDR3 DNA: TGTGCCTGGAGTCAAACCGATCGGAGGTGGGAAAAACTGTTTTTT
CDR3 protein: CAWSQTDRRWEKLFF

V gene: TRBV30
clone size: once
J gene: TRBJ2-5
D gene: .
CDR3 DNA: TGTGCCTGGAATCAACTAGTCCAGGAGACCCAGTACTTC
CDR3 protein: CAWNQLVQETQYF

V gene: TRBV18
clone size: once
J gene: TRBJ1-2
D gene: .
CDR3 DNA: TGTGCCAGCTCACCTGGGGGGAACTATGGCTACACCTTC
CDR3 protein: CASSPGGNYGYTF

V gene: TRBV6-1
clone size: .
J gene: TRBJ1-4
D gene: .
CDR3 DNA: TGTGCCAGCAGCGAACAGGAATATGAAAAACTGTTTTTT
CDR3 protein: CASSEQEYEKLFF

V gene: TRBV20-1
clone size: few
J gene: TRBJ1-1
D gene: .
CDR3 DNA: TGCAGTGCTGAGTGGAACACTGAAGCTTTCTTT
CDR3 protein: CSAEWNTEAFF

V gene: TRBV30
clone size: .
J gene: TRBJ2-5
D gene: .
CDR3 DNA: TGTGCCTGGAGTGAGGTAGCCCGGGAGACCCAGTACTTC
CDR3 protein: CAWSEVARETQYF

V gene: TRBV10-3
clone size: .
J gene: TRBJ2-7
D gene: .
CDR3 DNA: TGTGCCATCAGTGACCCCTACGAGCAGTACTTC
CDR3 protein: CAISDPYEQYF

V gene: TRBV2
clone size: few
J gene: TRBJ2-3
D gene: .
CDR3 DNA: TGTGCCAGTCAGAAGACGACAGATACGCAGTATTTT
CDR3 protein: CASQKTTDTQYF

V gene: TRBV5-6
clone size: .
J gene: TRBJ2-1
D gene: .
CDR3 DNA: TGTGCCAGCAGCTTGGTACGGGGGAGCTCCTACAATGAGCAGTTCTTC
CDR3 protein: CASSLVRGSSYNEQFF

V gene: TRBV7-9
clone size: once
J gene: TRBJ2-1
D gene: .
CDR3 DNA: TGTGCCAGCAGGCCGAACAGGGAATCCGGGTCCCCCCAGCAGTTCTTC
CDR3 protein: CASRPNRESGSPQQFF

V gene: TRBV15
clone size: .
J gene: TRBJ2-7
D gene: TRBD2
CDR3 DNA: TGTGCCACCAGCAGAGATCGGGGGGACCACGAGCAGTACTTC
CDR3 protein: CATSRDRGDHEQYF

V gene: TRBV9
clone size: few
J gene: TRBJ2-5
D gene: .
CDR3 DNA: TGTGCCAGCAGCGTAACGTATAGAGAGACCCAGTACTTC
CDR3 protein: CASSVTYRETQYF

V gene: TRBV30
clone size: .
J gene: TRBJ2-3
D gene: TRBD2
CDR3 DNA: TGTGCCTGGAGTGTGCGGGGGGGCACAGATACGCAGTATTTT
CDR3 protein: CAWSVRGGTDTQYF

V gene: TRBV7-2
clone size: .
J gene: TRBJ2-5
D gene: .
CDR3 DNA: TGTGCCAGCAGCGTGCTTGGGGCCCAGTACTTC
CDR3 protein: CASSVLGAQYF

V gene: TRBV5-1
clone size: few
J gene: TRBJ2-3
D gene: .
CDR3 DNA: TGCGCCAGCAGTTCGACAGAAAGTACGCAGTATTTT
CDR3 protein: CASSSTESTQYF

V gene: TRBV29-1
clone size: .
J gene: TRBJ1-1
D gene: .
CDR3 DNA: TGCAGCGTTGTTAAGGGAGGGATGAACACTGAAGCTTTCTTT
CDR3 protein: CSVVKGGMNTEAFF

V gene: TRBV6-1
clone size: .
J gene: TRBJ1-1
D gene: TRBD1
CDR3 DNA: TGTGCCAGCAGGAGGGAGGGGGCGAGGACTGAAGCTTTCTTT
CDR3 protein: CASRREGARTEAFF

V gene: TRBV4-3
clone size: once
J gene: TRBJ1-2
D gene: .
CDR3 DNA: TGCGCCAGCAGCCAAGAACAGGGATCCTATGGCTACACCTTC
CDR3 protein: CASSQEQGSYGYTF